The present TCR beta chain was sequenced within a study of shared clonotypes between healthy human individuals (dated by TCRdb to the early 2020s). In the study overall: The cohort comprised a couple of women and three men aged 18 to 49 years. For each donor, CD4 naive and CD4 memory were each run on three plates, CD8 naive on two plates, and CD8 memory on one plate. Blood TCR repertoires of five healthy adults were deeply sequenced to estimate repertoire size and the extent of clonotype sharing between individuals. To increase sequencing depth and limit assay-specific biases, TCR repertoire library preparation and sequencing were carried out by different laboratories using diverse techniques. Leukapheresis yielded between about 0.94 and 10 billion PBMCs per donor.

The donors were healthy, HIV-negative adults with no recently reported acute infections or vaccinations. All donors were Caucasian adults living in Nashville, Tennessee, USA. CD4+ T cells were enriched by magnetic negative selection; naive cells were then positively selected on CD45RA, and the negative fraction formed the memory subset. Blood was obtained by leukapheresis, after which PBMCs were separated by Ficoll-Histopaque density gradient centrifugation and cryopreserved in liquid nitrogen vapor phase. Purity and quantity of every magnetically sorted T cell population were checked by analytical flow cytometry. Genomic DNA was isolated from every sorted fraction and measured by UV absorbance on a Nanodrop 2000c. Regarding this clone: The clone's antigen remains unknown. No much larger clone is present one base from it, and per-base qualities are unavailable.

What the work shows at the level of the full study, not this receptor alone: Sampling was restricted to blood, and TCR repertoires in tissue are likely to differ from TCR repertoires in blood. Compared with non-shared clonotypes, the clonotypes found in all four sorted-subset donors had higher generation probabilities. Incomplete sequencing was indicated by rarefaction of sorted-subset datasets, despite the large sequencing depth. Estimated clonotype richness was generally larger for naive than for memory subsets. Sharing across four donors was observed for around 5% of naive CD4, 3% to 3.5% of naive CD8, about 2.3% of memory CD4, and about 0.4% of memory CD8 clonotypes. Pairwise subsampling led to the expectation that sequencing depth would affect the degree of clonotype sharing among donors. The genetic and exposure-history diversity represented was limited by the small number of donors.

TCR CDR3 regions were amplified from genomic DNA by multiplex PCR using the deep immunoSEQ assay. Extracted genomic DNA from each cell subset was spread evenly across all wells of several immunoSEQ 96-well plates, with each plate serving as a replicate. For sorted subsets, each replicate PCR was loaded with roughly 0.2 ug genomic DNA, equivalent to approximately 27,000 T cell genomes. The purified libraries were quantified using a Qubit 3.0 fluorometer, sized with a Bioanalyzer 2100, and then quantified again using the KAPA Library Quantification kit. A separate single-read 150-cycle Illumina NextSeq 550 flow cell was used to sequence each immunoSEQ 96-well plate. Per the source publication's procedure: Because the immunoSEQ output held only junctional sequences and lacked quality scores, the filtering could not match the filtering applied to full-length reads. Sequences were annotated with PyIR, a Python wrapper for IgBLAST v1.9, using IMGT germline references to assign V/J genes and CDR3. Reads with weak V/J assignments (E-value above 1e-6), missing CDR3, stop codons, out-of-frame junctions, or ambiguous translated residues were removed. A V3J clonotype was defined by an identical inferred V gene, J gene, and CDR3 amino acid sequence. The percentage overlap between two repertoires was calculated by dividing the number of shared unique clonotypes by the size of the smaller repertoire. Three approaches were used to assess repertoire richness: RTK rarefaction, the Chao1 estimator, and Recon v2.1 estimates of unobserved clonotypes. Generation probabilities were computed with OLGA for all TCRbeta clonotypes obtained by the gDNA method from a handful of donors. TCRdb provides this immuneACCESS table in a form limited to in-frame rearrangements. Some clones are lacking; in checked studies, under half of them reflect an unresolved V gene, and why the rest are absent is not known. Clonal size and the V and J genes are those of that table, whereas D and trimming came from the DNA. The sample yields about 2.3 million clones; less than 95% were counted once. More than 0.35% of the sample lies in the top ten.

The specimen was naive CD4+ T cells from PBMCs. The sample's cell subset or site label, decoded: CD45RA+ positively selected. This sequence originates from a man younger than 35 in good health. Some clones in this sample may be carry-over from other donors' samples.

The CDR3 protein sequence reads: CASSRQADQPQHF. The DNA is TGTGCCAGCAGTCGACAGGCAGATCAGCCCCAGCATTTT. Recombination connected TRBV27 to TRBJ1-5; 6 matching bases give a weak D call of TRBD1. CDR1 and CDR2 were assigned from the germline V gene (reference sequence) as MNHEY and SMNVEV. Taken from cysteine to phenylalanine, the CDR3 has 13 residues. Kept here is only the CDR3 DNA, which spans 39 bases and is read in frame from base 1. V was cut back by 5 bases and J by 5 bases, leaving a gap of 10 bases between them.